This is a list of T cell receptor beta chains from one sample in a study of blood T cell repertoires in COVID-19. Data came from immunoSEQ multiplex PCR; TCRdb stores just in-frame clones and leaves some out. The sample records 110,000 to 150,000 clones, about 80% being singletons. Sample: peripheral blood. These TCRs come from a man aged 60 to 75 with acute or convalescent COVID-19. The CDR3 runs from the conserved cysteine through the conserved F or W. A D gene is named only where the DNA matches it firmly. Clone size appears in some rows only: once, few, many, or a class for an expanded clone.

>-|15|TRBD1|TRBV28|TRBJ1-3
CASSPPRQGRNTIYF
TGTGCCAGCAGTCCCCCGAGACAGGGTAGAAACACCATATATTTT
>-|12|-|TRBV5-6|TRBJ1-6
CASSLVGSPLHF
TGTGCCAGCAGCTTGGTGGGCTCACCCCTCCACTTT
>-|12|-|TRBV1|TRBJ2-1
CTSSSGSNEQFF
TGCACCAGCAGCAGCGGGAGCAATGAGCAGTTCTTC
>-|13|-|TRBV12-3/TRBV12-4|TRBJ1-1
CASSSLTSPEAFF
TGTGCCAGCAGTTCGTTGACTAGTCCTGAAGCTTTCTTT
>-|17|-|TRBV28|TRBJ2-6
CASKRAGNAPGANVLTF
TGTGCCAGCAAGCGGGCAGGGAACGCTCCTGGGGCCAACGTCCTGACTTTC
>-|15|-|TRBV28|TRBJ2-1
CASSLGSGTYNEQFF
TGTGCCAGCAGTTTAGGTTCCGGGACCTACAATGAGCAGTTCTTC
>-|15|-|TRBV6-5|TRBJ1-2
CASSYRDSRVYGYTF
TGTGCCAGCAGTTACAGAGACAGTCGCGTTTATGGCTACACCTTC
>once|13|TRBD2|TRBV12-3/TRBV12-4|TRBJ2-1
CASSIAGGVEQFF
TGTGCCAGCAGTATCGCGGGAGGAGTTGAGCAGTTCTTC
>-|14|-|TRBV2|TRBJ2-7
CASSGLEFPYEQYF
TGTGCCAGCAGCGGCCTGGAGTTCCCCTACGAGCAGTACTTC
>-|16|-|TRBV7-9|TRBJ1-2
CASSLVLGPLNYGYTF
TGTGCCAGCAGCTTAGTTCTTGGGCCTTTAAACTATGGCTACACCTTC
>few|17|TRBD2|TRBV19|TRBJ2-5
CASSPRGTSGRAETQYF
TGTGCCAGTAGTCCCAGAGGGACTAGCGGGAGGGCAGAGACCCAGTACTTC
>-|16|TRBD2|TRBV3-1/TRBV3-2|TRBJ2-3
CASSQRREGGTDTQYF
TGTGCCAGCAGCCAACGGCGGGAGGGTGGCACAGATACGCAGTATTTT
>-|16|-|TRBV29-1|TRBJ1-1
CSTRGGVASLDTEAFF
TGCAGCACACGGGGGGGTGTAGCCAGTTTGGACACTGAAGCTTTCTTT
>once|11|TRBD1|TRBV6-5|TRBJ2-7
CASTRQGEQYF
TGTGCCAGCACAAGACAGGGGGAGCAGTACTTC
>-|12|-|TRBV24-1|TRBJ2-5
CATSSRGETQYF
TGTGCCACCAGTTCAAGGGGAGAGACCCAGTACTTC
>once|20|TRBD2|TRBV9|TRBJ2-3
CASSLGSGSSLTTFTDTQYF
TGTGCCAGCAGCCTGGGGAGCGGGAGTTCCCTTACAACTTTCACAGATACGCAGTATTTT
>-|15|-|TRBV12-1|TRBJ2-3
CASRARCHPTDTQYF
TGTGCCAGCAGGGCTAGGTGTCATCCCACAGATACGCAGTATTTT
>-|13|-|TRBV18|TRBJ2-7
CASSRDTSYEQYF
TGTGCCAGCTCCCGGGACACGTCCTACGAGCAGTACTTC
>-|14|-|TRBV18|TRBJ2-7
CASSPTGFSYEQYF
TGTGCCAGCTCACCCACAGGGTTCTCCTACGAGCAGTACTTC
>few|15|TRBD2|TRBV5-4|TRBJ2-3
CASSSGLAGADTQYF
TGTGCCAGCAGCTCAGGACTAGCGGGAGCAGATACGCAGTATTTT
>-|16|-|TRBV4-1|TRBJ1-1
CASSQDKRDRSTEAFF
TGCGCCAGCAGCCAAGATAAACGCGATAGGAGCACTGAAGCTTTCTTT
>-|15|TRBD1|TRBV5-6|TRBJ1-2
CASGLIGQGPHGYTF
TGTGCCAGCGGGTTGATAGGACAGGGGCCACATGGCTACACCTTC
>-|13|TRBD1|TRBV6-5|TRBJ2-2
CASSNRGPGELFF
TGTGCCAGCAGTAACAGGGGTCCCGGGGAGCTGTTTTTT
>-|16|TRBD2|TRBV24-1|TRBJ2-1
CATSDPIAGAAGEQFF
TGTGCCACCAGTGACCCTATAGCGGGAGCGGCAGGTGAGCAGTTCTTC
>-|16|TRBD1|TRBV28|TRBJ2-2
CASSSPGQANTGELFF
TGTGCCAGCAGTTCACCGGGACAGGCGAACACCGGGGAGCTGTTTTTT
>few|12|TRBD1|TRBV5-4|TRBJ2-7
CASSFNRGEQYF
TGTGCCAGCAGCTTCAACAGGGGCGAGCAGTACTTC
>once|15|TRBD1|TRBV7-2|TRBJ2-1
CASSYTGTGSSEQFF
TGTGCCAGCAGTTACACCGGGACAGGGAGTAGTGAGCAGTTCTTC
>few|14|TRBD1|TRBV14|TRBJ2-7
CASSLTTGVGEQYF
TGTGCCAGCAGCCTTACGACAGGGGTTGGCGAGCAGTACTTC
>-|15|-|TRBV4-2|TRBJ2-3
CASSQVNVSRDTQYF
TGTGCCAGCAGCCAAGTAAATGTCTCTAGAGATACGCAGTATTTT
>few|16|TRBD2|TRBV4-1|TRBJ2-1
CASSQTRTSGSGEQFF
TGCGCCAGCAGCCAAACCCGGACTAGCGGGAGTGGTGAGCAGTTCTTC
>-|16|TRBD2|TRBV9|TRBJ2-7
CASSVEAGGSSYEQYF
TGTGCCAGCAGCGTAGAGGCGGGAGGGTCGTCCTACGAGCAGTACTTC
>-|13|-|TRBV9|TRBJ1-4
CASSAPGVEKLFF
TGTGCCAGCAGCGCCCCCGGGGTCGAAAAACTGTTTTTT
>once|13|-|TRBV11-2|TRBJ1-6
CASSASDGSPLHF
TGTGCCAGCAGCGCGTCTGATGGTTCACCCCTCCACTTT
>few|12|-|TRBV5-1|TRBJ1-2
CASSWQGSGYTF
TGCGCCAGCAGCTGGCAGGGCTCTGGCTACACCTTC
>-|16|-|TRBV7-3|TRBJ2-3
CASSRGLAADTDTQYF
TGTGCCAGCAGCCGAGGATTAGCGGCCGACACAGATACGCAGTATTTT
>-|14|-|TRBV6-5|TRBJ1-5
CASSLQVGNQPQHF
TGTGCCAGCAGTTTACAGGTAGGGAATCAGCCCCAGCATTTT
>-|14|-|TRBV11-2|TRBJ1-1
CASSFNGDKLEAFF
TGTGCCAGCAGCTTTAACGGGGACAAGCTTGAAGCTTTCTTT
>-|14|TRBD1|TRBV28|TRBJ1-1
CASITGGLDTEAFF
TGTGCCAGCATTACAGGGGGCCTAGACACTGAAGCTTTCTTT
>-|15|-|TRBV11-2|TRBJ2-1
CASSLTRRFDNEQFF
TGTGCCAGCAGCCTTACCCGGCGGTTTGACAATGAGCAGTTCTTC
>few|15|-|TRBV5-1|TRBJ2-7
CASSLAGVRDYEQYF
TGCGCCAGCAGCTTGGCGGGGGTAAGGGACTACGAGCAGTACTTC
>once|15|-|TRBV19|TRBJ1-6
CASSIRDISNSPLHF
TGTGCCAGTAGTATAAGGGACATCTCTAATTCACCCCTCCACTTT
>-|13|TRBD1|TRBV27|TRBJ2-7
CASSTGARLEQYF
TGTGCCAGCAGTACAGGGGCCCGTTTGGAGCAGTACTTC
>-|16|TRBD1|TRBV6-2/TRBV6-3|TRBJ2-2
CASSSGTGFNTGELFF
TGTGCCAGCAGTTCGGGGACAGGGTTTAACACCGGGGAGCTGTTTTTT
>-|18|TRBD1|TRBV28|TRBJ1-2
CACETNTPGQRLNYGYTF
TGTGCCTGCGAAACCAACACTCCGGGACAGCGTCTTAACTATGGCTACACCTTC
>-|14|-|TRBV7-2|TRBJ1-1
CASSLYGRNTEAFF
TGTGCCAGCAGCTTATACGGGAGGAACACTGAAGCTTTCTTT
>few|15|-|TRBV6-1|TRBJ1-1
CASSESGGVDTEAFF
TGTGCCAGCAGTGAATCGGGGGGAGTCGACACTGAAGCTTTCTTT
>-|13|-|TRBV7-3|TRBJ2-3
CASSGGRGDTQYF
TGTGCCAGCAGCGGGGGACGGGGGGATACGCAGTATTTT
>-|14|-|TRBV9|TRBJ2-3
CASSVRQVPDTQYF
TGTGCCAGCAGCGTCAGACAGGTTCCAGATACGCAGTATTTT
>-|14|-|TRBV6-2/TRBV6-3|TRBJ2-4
CASSYSRVSDIQYF
TGTGCCAGCAGTTACTCCCGGGTTTCGGACATTCAGTACTTC
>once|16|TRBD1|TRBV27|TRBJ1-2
CASSLGTGETRYGYTF
TGTGCCAGCAGTTTGGGGACAGGGGAGACGAGATATGGCTACACCTTC
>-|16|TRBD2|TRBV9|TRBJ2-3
CASSLGLAGDADTQYF
TGTGCCAGCAGCCTCGGACTAGCGGGAGACGCAGATACGCAGTATTTT
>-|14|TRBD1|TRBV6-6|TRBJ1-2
CASSRRTGKNGYTF
TGTGCCAGCAGTAGGAGGACAGGGAAAAATGGCTACACCTTC